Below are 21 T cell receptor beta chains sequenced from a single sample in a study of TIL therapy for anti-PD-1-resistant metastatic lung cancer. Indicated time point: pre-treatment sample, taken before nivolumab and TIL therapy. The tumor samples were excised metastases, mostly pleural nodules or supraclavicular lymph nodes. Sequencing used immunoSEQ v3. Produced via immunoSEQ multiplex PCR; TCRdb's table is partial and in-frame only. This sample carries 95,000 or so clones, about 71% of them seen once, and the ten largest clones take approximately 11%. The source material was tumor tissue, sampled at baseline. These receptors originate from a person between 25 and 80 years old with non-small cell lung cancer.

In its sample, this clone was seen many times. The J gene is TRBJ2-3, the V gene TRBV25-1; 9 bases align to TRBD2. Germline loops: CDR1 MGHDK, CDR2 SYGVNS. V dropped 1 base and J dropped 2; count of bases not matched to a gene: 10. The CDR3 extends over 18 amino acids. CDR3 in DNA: TGTGCCAGCAGTGAATCCCCGATCCTAGCGGGGTACACAGATACGCAGTATTTT. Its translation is CASSESPILAGYTDTQYF. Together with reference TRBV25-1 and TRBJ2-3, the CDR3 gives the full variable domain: EADIYQTPRYLVIGTGKKITLECSQTMGHDKMYWYQQDPGMELHLIHYSYGVNSTEKGDLSSESTVSRIRTEHFPLTLESARPSHTSQYLCASSESPILAGYTDTQYFGPGTRLTVL.

The CDR3 nucleotides are TGCGCCAGCAGTCATCTATCTGCGACAGACACAGATACGCAGTATTTT. The encoded protein is CASSHLSATDTDTQYF. This chain links TRBV23-1 with TRBJ2-3; TRBD1 might be the D (5 bases). TRBV23-1 is identified as an open reading frame with a role that is uncertain. V was shortened by 3 bases and J by 2 bases, with 15 bases between the two germline ends. CDR3 length: 16 amino acids.

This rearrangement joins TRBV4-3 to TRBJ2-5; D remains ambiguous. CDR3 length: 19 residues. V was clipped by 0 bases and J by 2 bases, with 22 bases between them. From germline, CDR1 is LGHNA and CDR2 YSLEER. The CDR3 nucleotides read TGCGCCAGCAGCCAAGAACTTTTGAGGACGGGCGGCCGACAAGAGACCCAGTACTTC. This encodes CASSQELLRTGGRQETQYF.

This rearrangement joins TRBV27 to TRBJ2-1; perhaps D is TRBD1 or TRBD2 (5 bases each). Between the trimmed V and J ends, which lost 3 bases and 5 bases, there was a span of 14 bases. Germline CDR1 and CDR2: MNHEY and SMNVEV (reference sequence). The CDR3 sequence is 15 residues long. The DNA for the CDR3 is TGTGCCAGCAGTTTTGGGGACGGAAGTGACAATGAGCAGTTCTTC. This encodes CASSFGDGSDNEQFF.

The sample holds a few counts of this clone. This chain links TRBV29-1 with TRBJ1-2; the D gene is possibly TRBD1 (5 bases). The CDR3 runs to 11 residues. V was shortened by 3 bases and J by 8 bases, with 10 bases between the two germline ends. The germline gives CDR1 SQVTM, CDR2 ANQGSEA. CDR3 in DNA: TGCAGCGTTGATGGGACCGGCGGCTACACCTTC. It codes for CSVDGTGGYTF.

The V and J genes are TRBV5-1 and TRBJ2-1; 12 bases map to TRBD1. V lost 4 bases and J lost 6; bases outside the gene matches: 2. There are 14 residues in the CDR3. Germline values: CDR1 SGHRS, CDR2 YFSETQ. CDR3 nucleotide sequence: TGCGCCAGCAGCAAGGGACAGGGGGCCAATGAGCAGTTCTTC. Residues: CASSKGQGANEQFF.

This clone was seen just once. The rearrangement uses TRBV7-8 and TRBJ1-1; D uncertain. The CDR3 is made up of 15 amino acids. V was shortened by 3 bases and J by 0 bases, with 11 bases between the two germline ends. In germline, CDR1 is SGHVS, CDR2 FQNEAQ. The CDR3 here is CASSFRLSLNTEAFF. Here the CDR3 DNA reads TGTGCCAGCAGCTTCCGCCTCTCTTTGAACACTGAAGCTTTCTTT.

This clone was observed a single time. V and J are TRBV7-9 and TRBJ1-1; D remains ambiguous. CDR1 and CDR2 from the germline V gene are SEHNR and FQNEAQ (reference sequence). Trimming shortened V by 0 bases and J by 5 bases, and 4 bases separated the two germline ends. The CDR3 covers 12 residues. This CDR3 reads CASSLAGTEAFF. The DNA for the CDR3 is TGTGCCAGCAGCTTAGCAGGAACTGAAGCTTTCTTT. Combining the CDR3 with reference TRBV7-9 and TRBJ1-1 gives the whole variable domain DTGVSQNPRHKITKRGQNVTFRCDPISEHNRLYWYRQTLGQGPEFLTYFQNEAQLEKSRLLSDRFSAERPKGSFSTLEIQRTEQGDSAMYLCASSLAGTEAFFGQGTRLTVV.

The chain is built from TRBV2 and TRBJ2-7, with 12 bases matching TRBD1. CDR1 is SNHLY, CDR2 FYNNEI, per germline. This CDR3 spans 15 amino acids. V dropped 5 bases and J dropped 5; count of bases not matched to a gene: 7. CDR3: CASSHPGQGAHEQYF. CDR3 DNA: TGTGCCAGCAGTCATCCGGGACAGGGGGCCCACGAGCAGTACTTC. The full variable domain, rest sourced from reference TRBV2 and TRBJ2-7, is EPEVTQTPSHQVTQMGQEVILRCVPISNHLYFYWYRQILGQKVEFLVSFYNNEISEKSEIFDDQFSVERPDGSNFTLKIRSTKLEDSAMYFCASSHPGQGAHEQYFGPGTRLTVT.

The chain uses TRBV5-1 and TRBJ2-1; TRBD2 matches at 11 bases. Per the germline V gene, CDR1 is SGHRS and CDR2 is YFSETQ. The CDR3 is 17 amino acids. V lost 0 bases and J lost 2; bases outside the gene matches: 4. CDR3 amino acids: CASSLVGSGGAYNEQFF. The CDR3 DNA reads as TGCGCCAGCAGCTTGGTGGGTAGCGGGGGGGCCTACAATGAGCAGTTCTTC.

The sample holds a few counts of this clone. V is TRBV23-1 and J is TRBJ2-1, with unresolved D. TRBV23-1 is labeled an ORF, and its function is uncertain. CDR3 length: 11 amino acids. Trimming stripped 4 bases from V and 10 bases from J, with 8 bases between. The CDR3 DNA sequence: TGCGCCAGCAGTCCACCCGGGGAGCAGTTCTTC. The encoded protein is CASSPPGEQFF.

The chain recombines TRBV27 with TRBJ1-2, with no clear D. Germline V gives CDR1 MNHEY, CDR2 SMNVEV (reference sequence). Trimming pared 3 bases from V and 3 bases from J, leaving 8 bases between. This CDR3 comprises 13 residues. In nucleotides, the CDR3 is TGTGCCAGCAGTTTTTCGGATTACTATGGCTACACCTTC. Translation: CASSFSDYYGYTF.

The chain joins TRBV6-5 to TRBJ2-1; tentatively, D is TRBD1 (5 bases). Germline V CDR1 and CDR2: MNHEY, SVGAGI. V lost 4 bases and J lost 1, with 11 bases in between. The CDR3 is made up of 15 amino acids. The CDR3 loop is CASSLRTLSYNEQFF. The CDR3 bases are TGTGCCAGCAGTTTAAGGACATTGTCCTACAATGAGCAGTTCTTC.

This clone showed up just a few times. CDR3 loop: CASSLVYGDTGELFF. The DNA for the CDR3 is TGTGCCAGCAGCTTGGTCTACGGGGACACCGGGGAGCTGTTTTTT. The chain recombines TRBV5-5 with TRBJ2-2; a possible D gene is TRBD2 (5 bases). CDR1 is SGHKS, CDR2 YYEKEE, per germline (reference sequence). This CDR3 is built from 15 residues. Trimming took off 0 bases at V and 3 bases at J, with 9 bases between the two ends. The full variable domain, its missing parts supplied by reference TRBV5-5 and TRBJ2-2, is DAGVTQSPTHLIKTRGQQVTLRCSPISGHKSVSWYQQVLGQGPQFIFQYYEKEERGRGNFPDRFSARQFPNYSSELNVNALLLGDSALYLCASSLVYGDTGELFFGEGSRLTVL.

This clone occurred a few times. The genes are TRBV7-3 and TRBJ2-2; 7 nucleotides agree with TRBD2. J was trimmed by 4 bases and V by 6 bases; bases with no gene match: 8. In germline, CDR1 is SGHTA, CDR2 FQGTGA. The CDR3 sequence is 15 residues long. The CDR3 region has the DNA TGTGCCAGCAGGACCGTCGCGGGAGTCACCGGGGAGCTGTTTTTT. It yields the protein CASRTVAGVTGELFF.

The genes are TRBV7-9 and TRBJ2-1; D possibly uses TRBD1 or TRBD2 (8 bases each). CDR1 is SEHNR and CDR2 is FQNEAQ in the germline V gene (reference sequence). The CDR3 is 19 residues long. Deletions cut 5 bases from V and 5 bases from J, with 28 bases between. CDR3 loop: CASSPRTGPRVAGNNEQFF. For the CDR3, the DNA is TGTGCCAGCAGCCCTAGGACAGGGCCTCGGGTAGCGGGGAACAATGAGCAGTTCTTC.

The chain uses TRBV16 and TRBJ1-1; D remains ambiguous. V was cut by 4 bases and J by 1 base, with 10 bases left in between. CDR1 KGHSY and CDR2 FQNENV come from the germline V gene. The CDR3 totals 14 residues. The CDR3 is CASSPTWKNTEAFF. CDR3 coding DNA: TGTGCCAGCAGCCCGACCTGGAAGAACACTGAAGCTTTCTTT.

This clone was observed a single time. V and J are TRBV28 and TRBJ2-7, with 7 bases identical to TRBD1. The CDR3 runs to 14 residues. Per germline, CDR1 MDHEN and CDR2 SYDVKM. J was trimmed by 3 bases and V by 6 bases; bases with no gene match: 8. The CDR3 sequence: CASRPTGKSYEQYF. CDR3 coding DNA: TGTGCCAGCAGACCGACAGGGAAAAGCTACGAGCAGTACTTC. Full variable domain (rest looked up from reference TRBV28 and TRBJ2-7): DVKVTQSSRYLVKRTGEKVFLECVQDMDHENMFWYRQDPGLGLRLIYFSYDVKMKEKGDIPEGYSVSREKKERFSLILESASTNQTSMYLCASRPTGKSYEQYFGPGTRLTVT.

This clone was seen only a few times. Written as DNA, the CDR3 is TGTGCCACCAGCCTAGAACAGGGGACCCAAGAGACCCAGTACTTC. Protein product: CATSLEQGTQETQYF. This rearrangement joins TRBV15 to TRBJ2-5; TRBD1 agrees at 7 bases. This CDR3 contains 15 residues. From germline, CDR1 is LNHNV and CDR2 YYDKDF (reference sequence). With V trimmed by 5 bases and J by 1 base, 7 bases remained unmatched.

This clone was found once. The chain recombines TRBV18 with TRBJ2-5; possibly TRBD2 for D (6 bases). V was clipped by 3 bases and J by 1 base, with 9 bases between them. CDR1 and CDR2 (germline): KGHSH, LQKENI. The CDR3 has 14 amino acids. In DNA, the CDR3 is TGTGCCAGCTCACCGCGGGACTCCCAAGAGACCCAGTACTTC. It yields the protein CASSPRDSQETQYF.

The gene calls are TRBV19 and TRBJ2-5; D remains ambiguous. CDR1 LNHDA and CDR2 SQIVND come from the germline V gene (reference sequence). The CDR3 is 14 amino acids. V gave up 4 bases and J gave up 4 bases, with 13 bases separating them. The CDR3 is CASSTDSRGETQYF. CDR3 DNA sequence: TGTGCCAGTAGTACAGACTCTCGTGGAGAGACCCAGTACTTC. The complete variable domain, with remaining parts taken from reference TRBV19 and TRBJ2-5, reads DGGITQSPKYLFRKEGQNVTLSCEQNLNHDAMYWYRQDPGQGLRLIYYSQIVNDFQKGDIAEGYSVSREKKESFPLTVTSAQKNPTAFYLCASSTDSRGETQYFGPGTRLLVL.